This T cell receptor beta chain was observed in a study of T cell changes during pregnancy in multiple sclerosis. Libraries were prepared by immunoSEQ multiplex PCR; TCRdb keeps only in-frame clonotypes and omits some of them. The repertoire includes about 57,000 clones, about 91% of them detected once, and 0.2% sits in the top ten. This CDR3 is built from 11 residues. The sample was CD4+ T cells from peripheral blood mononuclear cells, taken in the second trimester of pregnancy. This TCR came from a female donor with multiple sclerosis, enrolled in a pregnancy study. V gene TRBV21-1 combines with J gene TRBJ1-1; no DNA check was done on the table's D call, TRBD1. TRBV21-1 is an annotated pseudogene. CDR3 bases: TGTGCCCGCCGAGGGGGCACTGAAGCTTTCTTT. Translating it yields CARRGGTEAFF.